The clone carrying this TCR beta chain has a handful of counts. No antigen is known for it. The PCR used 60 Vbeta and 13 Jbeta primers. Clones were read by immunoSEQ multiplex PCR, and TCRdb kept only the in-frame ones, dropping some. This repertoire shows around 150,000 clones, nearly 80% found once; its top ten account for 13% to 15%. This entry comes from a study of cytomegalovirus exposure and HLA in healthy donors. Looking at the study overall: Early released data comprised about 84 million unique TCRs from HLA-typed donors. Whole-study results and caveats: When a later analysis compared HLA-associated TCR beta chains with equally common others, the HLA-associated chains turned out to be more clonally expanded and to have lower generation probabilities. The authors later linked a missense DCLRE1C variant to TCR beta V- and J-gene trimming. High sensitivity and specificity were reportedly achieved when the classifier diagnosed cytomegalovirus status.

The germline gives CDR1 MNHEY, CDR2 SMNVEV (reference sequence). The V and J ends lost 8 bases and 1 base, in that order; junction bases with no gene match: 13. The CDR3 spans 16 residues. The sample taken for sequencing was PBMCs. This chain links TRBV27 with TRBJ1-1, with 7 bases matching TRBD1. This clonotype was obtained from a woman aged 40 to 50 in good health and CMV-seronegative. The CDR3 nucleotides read TGTGCCAGCCAAAGGGCCCCGGGACAGAGGAACACTGAAGCTTTCTTT. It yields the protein CASQRAPGQRNTEAFF.